One sample yielded the 7 T cell receptor beta chains listed below, sequenced in a study of T cells in localized non-small cell lung cancer. Assay used: immunoSEQ multiplex PCR; TCRdb lists only in-frame clones, some missing. The table has fewer than 5,500 clones, less than 35% seen once; the top ten hold more than 4%. Sequencing was performed on lung tumor tissue, taken before any cancer treatment. The origin of the receptors is a man between 35 and 75 years old with stage II lung adenocarcinoma.

This clone is medium-sized within its sample. The chain employs TRBV6-8 and TRBJ2-1; D call uncertain. Germline V gene data show CDR1 as MNHGY and CDR2 as SAAAGT. The CDR3 loop spans 13 amino acids. Trimming took off 5 bases at V and 7 bases at J, with 12 bases between the two ends. The CDR3 DNA follows: TGTGCCAGCAGTGTAGGACGCGTGAATGAGCAGTTCTTC. Translating gives CASSVGRVNEQFF.

Concerning this clone itself: The junction differs from germline at one of its ends, possibly a read error. The chain is built from TRBV6-8 and TRBJ1-2, with no clear D. Germline lookup yields CDR1 MNHGY and CDR2 SAAAGT. The CDR3 sequence is 13 residues long. The CDR3 sequence is CAISIEDYYGYTF. The CDR3 coding sequence is TGTGCCATCAGTATTGAGGATTACTATGGCTACACCTTC.

The table lists this clone with a few counts. This chain links TRBV9 with TRBJ2-7, with D perhaps being TRBD1 or TRBD2 (7 bases each). The CDR3 contains 14 residues. V lost 3 bases to trimming and J lost 3 bases, with 13 bases between them. Germline V gene data show CDR1 as SGDLS and CDR2 as YYNGEE. CDR3 nucleotides: TGTGCCAGCAGCGAGGGGGCGGGAGACTACGAGCAGTACTTC. As protein: CASSEGAGDYEQYF.

The rearrangement links TRBV10-1 to TRBJ2-7; TRBD1 might be the D (6 bases). V shed 3 bases and J shed 1 base, with 10 bases lying between them. The CDR3 sequence is 14 residues long. Germline CDR1 reads WNHNN; CDR2 reads SYGVQD (reference sequence). CDR3 in DNA: TGCGCCAGCAGTGACGGGACACCTTCCTACGAGCAGTACTTC. It specifies CASSDGTPSYEQYF.

This clone occurred a few times. The chain joins TRBV29-1 to TRBJ1-4, with 8 nucleotides matching TRBD1. The CDR3 runs 15 residues. CDR1 is SQVTM and CDR2 is ANQGSEA in the germline V gene. V trimming: 0 bases; J trimming: 4 bases; junction bases outside the gene matches: 4. This CDR3 reads CSVEDRTGGNEKLFF. CDR3 bases: TGCAGCGTTGAAGATCGAACAGGGGGTAATGAAAAACTGTTTTTT.

The chain recombines TRBV14 with TRBJ1-3; D is undetermined. The CDR3 loop spans 17 amino acids. Germline CDR1 SGHDN, CDR2 FVKESK. V shed 2 bases and J shed 0 bases, with 14 bases lying between them. The CDR3 DNA follows: TGTGCCAGCAGCCAAAACCCTGGACGGAGCTCTGGAAACACCATATATTTT. Its translation: CASSQNPGRSSGNTIYF.

This clone turned up a few times. The chain carries TRBV11-3 and TRBJ2-2, with 7 bases fitting TRBD2. Germline assignment: CDR1 SGHNT and CDR2 YENEEA. The CDR3 runs to 16 residues. J gave up 7 bases and V 3 bases, and 11 bases lay outside the gene matches. In nucleotides, the CDR3 is TGTGCCAGCAGCTTGGACCTGGGAGGGCCCAGCGGGGAGCTGTTTTTT. Translating it yields CASSLDLGGPSGELFF.